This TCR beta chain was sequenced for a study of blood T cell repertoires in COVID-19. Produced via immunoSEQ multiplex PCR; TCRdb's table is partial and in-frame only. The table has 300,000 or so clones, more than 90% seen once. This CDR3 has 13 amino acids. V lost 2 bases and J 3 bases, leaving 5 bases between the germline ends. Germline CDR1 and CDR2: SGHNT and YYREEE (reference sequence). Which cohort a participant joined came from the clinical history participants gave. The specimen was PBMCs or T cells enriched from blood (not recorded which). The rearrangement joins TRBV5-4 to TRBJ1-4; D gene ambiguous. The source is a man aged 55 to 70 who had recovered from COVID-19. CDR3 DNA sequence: TGTGCCAGCAGCTTCCTCGCTAATGAAAAACTGTTTTTT. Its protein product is CASSFLANEKLFF.